These T cell receptor beta chains were read from a single sample in a study of T cell responses to AZD1222 COVID-19 vaccine. Libraries were prepared by immunoSEQ multiplex PCR; TCRdb keeps only in-frame clonotypes and omits some of them. The table has more than 95,000 clones, 70% to 85% seen once; the top ten hold about 27%. The sample consisted of peripheral blood, taken 28 days after the second AZD1222 dose. Receptors originate from an adult who received the AZD1222 COVID-19 vaccine. The CDR3 runs from the conserved cysteine through the conserved F or W.

V: TRBV28
J: TRBJ2-7
CDR3: CASRSYRDRGFHEQYF

V: TRBV27
J: TRBJ1-1
CDR3: CASSLVRDTEAFF

V: TRBV5-1
J: TRBJ1-2
CDR3: CASSLVGKLSNYGYTF

V: TRBV6-6
J: TRBJ1-1
CDR3: CASSTNRGLGTEAFF

V: TRBV5-6
J: TRBJ2-7
CDR3: CASSLGPMTSYEQYF

V: TRBV4-1
J: TRBJ1-4
CDR3: CASSRVQSEKLFF

V: TRBV28
J: TRBJ2-1
CDR3: CASSAVRAGGHEQFF

V: TRBV29-1
J: TRBJ1-2
CDR3: CSVEGVRGELNYGYTF

V: TRBV7-2
J: TRBJ2-1
CDR3: CASSPYNEQFF

V: TRBV21-1
J: TRBJ2-5
CDR3: CANKGTVRRETQYF

V: TRBV5-1
J: TRBJ1-2
CDR3: CASGTGANYGYTF

V: TRBV9
J: TRBJ1-2
CDR3: CASSNTAADYGYTF

V: TRBV5-6
J: TRBJ1-2
CDR3: CASSFRDRVNYGYTF

V: TRBV5-1
J: TRBJ2-1
CDR3: CASSSSAGGYNEQFF

V: TRBV18
J: TRBJ1-2
CDR3: CASSPSPPRDGYTF

V: TRBV6-2/TRBV6-3
J: TRBJ2-7
CDR3: CASSYIGGRTYEQYF

V: TRBV5-1
J: TRBJ1-6
CDR3: CASSLGAGGVSPLHF

V: TRBV29-1
J: TRBJ2-3
CDR3: CSVGQAITDTQYF

V: TRBV28
J: TRBJ2-2
CDR3: CASSSPHTGELFF

V: TRBV15
J: TRBJ2-7
CDR3: CATSWKTGTEQYF

V: TRBV14
J: TRBJ1-2
CDR3: CASGPDQARYYGYTF

V: TRBV3-1/TRBV3-2
J: TRBJ1-2
CDR3: CASSQVDGYTF

V: TRBV28
J: TRBJ2-7
CDR3: CASCTPGGVSYEQYF

V: TRBV6-2/TRBV6-3
J: TRBJ1-6
CDR3: CASSFLLTGVKDSPLHF